The count of the clone carrying this T cell receptor beta chain is one. Original processing methods: Reference gene primer amplification yielded estimated nucleated cell counts. Sequencing used immunoSEQ multiplex PCR; TCRdb keeps in-frame clones, though not all of them. From that table come the V and J calls and clone size; the DNA was used to work out D and trimming. The sample shows 60,000 to 75,000 clones, approximately 90% of them seen only once. Germline CDR1 MNHNY, CDR2 SVGAGI (reference sequence). The CDR3 sequence is 16 residues long. V was pared by 6 bases and J by 7 bases, with 11 bases of the junction left unmatched. This entry comes from a study of blood T cell repertoires in COVID-19. Study background: Material from acute and convalescent COVID-19 was sourced from the United States, Italy and Spain. Sources were T cells, B-cell-depleted T cells, or PBMCs; the material itself was cDNA or gDNA.

The sequenced sample consisted of peripheral blood. This rearrangement joins TRBV6-6 to TRBJ2-1, with 11 bases fitting TRBD2. The sequence was obtained from a man between 65 and 85 years old with active COVID-19. The CDR3, as DNA: TGTGCCAGCAGCCACATAGCGGGAGGGCCGGGGAATGAGCAGTTCTTC. This gives the protein CASSHIAGGPGNEQFF.